This T cell receptor (beta chain) was recorded in a study of T cells in Graves' hyperthyroidism and ophthalmopathy. Study conclusions and caveats: The model's output predicted ophthalmopathy at a median of roughly 6 months prior to onset. Ophthalmopathy stood apart from stable hyperthyroidism in a 13 V-J model.

The CDR3 regions of TCR beta were amplified from RNA transcripts. The TCR CDR3 was amplified in a first-round RT-PCR using the HTBI primer set. TCRdb analysed the multiplex PCR reads with MiXCR anew, one entry per CDR3 protein. The sample yields around 600,000 distinct CDR3 sequences, 11% to 15% seen once. Ophthalmopathy in the patients scored at least 3 on Clinical Activity Score and at least 4 on NOSPECS grade, lasting under 3 months. This clonotype was counted only a few times. The antigen is unknown. This CDR3 spans 11 amino acids. V was clipped by 0 bases and J by 8 bases, with 7 bases between them. Germline CDR1 is GTSNPN and CDR2 is SVGIG (reference sequence).

The receptor was isolated from a woman aged 18-30 years with Graves' ophthalmopathy. The chain employs TRBV30 and TRBJ2-5; unclear D gene. Sequencing was done on a sample of blood. DNA of the CDR3: TGTGCCTGGAGTGTACCCAGTACCCAGTACTTC. The encoded protein is CAWSVPSTQYF.